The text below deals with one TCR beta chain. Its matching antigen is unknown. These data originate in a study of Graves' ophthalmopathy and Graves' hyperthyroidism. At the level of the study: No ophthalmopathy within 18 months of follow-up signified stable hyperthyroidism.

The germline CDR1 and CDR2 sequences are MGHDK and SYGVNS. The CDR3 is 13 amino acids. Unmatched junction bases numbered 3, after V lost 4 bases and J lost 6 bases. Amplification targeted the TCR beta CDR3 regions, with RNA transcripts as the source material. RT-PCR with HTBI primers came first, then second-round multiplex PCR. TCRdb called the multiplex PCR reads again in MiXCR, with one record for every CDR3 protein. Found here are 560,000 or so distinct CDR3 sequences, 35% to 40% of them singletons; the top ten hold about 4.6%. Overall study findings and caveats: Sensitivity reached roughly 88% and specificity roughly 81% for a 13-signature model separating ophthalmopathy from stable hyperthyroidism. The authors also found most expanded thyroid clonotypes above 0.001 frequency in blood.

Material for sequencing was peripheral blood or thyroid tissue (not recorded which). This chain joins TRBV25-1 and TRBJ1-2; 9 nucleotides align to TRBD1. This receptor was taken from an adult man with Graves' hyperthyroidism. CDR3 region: CASSGGTGNGYTF. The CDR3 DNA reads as TGTGCCAGCAGTGGCGGGACAGGGAATGGCTACACCTTC.